This TCR beta chain was sequenced for a study of T-cell memory formation after mild COVID-19. Broader study findings: Cross-reactive memory apparently joined, as some responding clones appeared in pre-infection memory. Day 37-peaking second-wave clones had unconfirmed SARS-CoV-2 specificity.

This CDR3 region has 14 residues. Germline CDR1 is SEHNR and CDR2 is FQNEAQ (reference sequence). V lost 5 bases and J 1 base, leaving 9 bases between the germline ends. This clonotype was found a few times. Its antigen is undetermined. One entry per CDR3 protein results from TCRdb running MiXCR on the 5' RACE reads. The sample has 150,000 or so distinct CDR3 sequences, around 13% seen once. This sequence was found in an adult woman who had mild COVID-19 (a few samples of this study predate the infection). Cell type and time point are not known. V is TRBV7-9 and J is TRBJ2-1; D not resolved. The sequenced sample was PBMCs or a T cell subset sorted from them (not recorded which). CDR3 nucleotide sequence: TGTGCCAGCAGCCAGGACCAGTCCTACAATGAGCAGTTCTTC. Protein product: CASSQDQSYNEQFF.